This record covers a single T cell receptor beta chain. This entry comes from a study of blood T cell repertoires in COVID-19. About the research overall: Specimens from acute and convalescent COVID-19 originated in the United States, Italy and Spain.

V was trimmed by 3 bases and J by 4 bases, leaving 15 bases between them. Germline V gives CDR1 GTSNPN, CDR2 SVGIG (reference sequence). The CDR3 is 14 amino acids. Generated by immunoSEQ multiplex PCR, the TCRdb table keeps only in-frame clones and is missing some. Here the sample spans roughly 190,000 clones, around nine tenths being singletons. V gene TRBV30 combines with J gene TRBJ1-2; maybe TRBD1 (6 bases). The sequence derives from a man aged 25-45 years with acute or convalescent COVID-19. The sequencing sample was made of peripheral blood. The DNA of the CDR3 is TGTGCCTGGAGGGCGACCAGGGGCTTCTATGGCTACACCTTC. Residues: CAWRATRGFYGYTF.